The 24 T cell receptor beta chains reported below all come from one sample, sequenced in a study of lymphopenia after photon versus proton radiotherapy. Repertoires were generated with immunoSEQ multiplex PCR, while TCRdb's copy carries only in-frame clones and drops some. The sample carries fewer than 70,000 clones, around 86% recorded once. The specimen comprised peripheral blood, sampled from a patient treated with proton-based radiotherapy. These receptors all stem from a man older than 75 with esophageal cancer.

V usage is TRBV4-3 and J usage is TRBJ2-2; D unclear. Trimming shortened V by 2 bases and J by 1 base, and 8 bases separated the two germline ends. CDR1 is LGHNA, CDR2 YSLEER, per germline. The CDR3 length is 15 residues. CDR3 in amino acids: CASSQHMWNTGELFF. The CDR3 bases are TGCGCCAGCAGCCAACATATGTGGAACACCGGGGAGCTGTTTTTT.

The chain recombines TRBV9 with TRBJ2-2; maybe TRBD2 (6 bases). CDR1 is SGDLS, CDR2 YYNGEE, per germline. This CDR3 contains 15 residues. The V end lost 3 bases, the J end lost 3 bases, and 12 bases lay between the germline ends. The CDR3, as DNA: TGTGCCAGCAGCGCGGGGGTTTTGGACACCGGGGAGCTGTTTTTT. Amino acids: CASSAGVLDTGELFF.

V usage is TRBV9 and J usage is TRBJ2-2, with 10 nucleotides matching TRBD2. With 4 bases clipped from V and 4 bases from J, the junction kept 7 bases outside the gene matches. This CDR3 contains 16 residues. From germline, CDR1 is SGDLS and CDR2 YYNGEE. The CDR3 here is CASSWGTSVSTGELFF. CDR3 DNA sequence: TGTGCCAGCAGCTGGGGGACTAGCGTAAGCACCGGGGAGCTGTTTTTT.

The J gene is TRBJ2-5, the V gene TRBV2; D unresolved. This CDR3 spans 13 amino acids. The germline V gene encodes CDR1 SNHLY and CDR2 FYNNEI. V shed 2 bases and J shed 1 base, with 5 bases lying between them. The CDR3 DNA is TGTGCCAGCAGTGAAACCACCCAAGAGACCCAGTACTTC. The encoded protein is CASSETTQETQYF.

This clone qualifies as medium-sized (0.01 to 0.1%). The rearrangement joins TRBV4-3 to TRBJ1-1; no clear D. V shed 1 base and J shed 0 bases, with 9 bases lying between them. CDR3 size: 15 residues. The germline gives CDR1 LGHNA, CDR2 YSLEER. For the CDR3, the DNA is TGCGCCAGCAGCCAAGGGGTTTTGTTGAACACTGAAGCTTTCTTT. Translated: CASSQGVLLNTEAFF.

This clone showed up just once. The rearrangement uses TRBV6-5 and TRBJ1-1; 7 nucleotides align to TRBD1. The CDR3 runs to 15 residues. Germline V CDR1 and CDR2: MNHEY, SVGAGI. With 5 bases clipped from V and 2 bases from J, the junction kept 8 bases outside the gene matches. The CDR3 region has the DNA TGTGCCAGCAGTGCTCGACAGGGAGGAAACACTGAAGCTTTCTTT. Translated, it gives CASSARQGGNTEAFF.

The chain couples TRBV29-1 to TRBJ1-5; D is undetermined. CDR3 length: 14 residues. Trimming cost V 4 bases and J 0 bases, with 10 bases left between them. The germline V gene encodes CDR1 SQVTM and CDR2 ANQGSEA. CDR3 residues: CSVGVAYSNQPQHF. The CDR3 DNA follows: TGCAGCGTTGGGGTAGCCTATAGCAATCAGCCCCAGCATTTT.

The chain couples TRBV4-2 to TRBJ2-7; D unclear. Per the germline V gene, CDR1 is LGHNA and CDR2 is YNFKEQ. The CDR3 extends over 14 amino acids. With 0 bases removed from V and 3 bases from J, the gap between germline ends came to 9 bases. The CDR3 sequence is CASSQEGSFYEQYF. CDR3 DNA: TGTGCCAGCAGCCAAGAGGGAAGTTTCTACGAGCAGTACTTC.

The CDR3 loop is CASSDWTGITDTQYF. Here the CDR3 DNA reads TGTGCCAGCAGTGACTGGACAGGGATAACAGATACGCAGTATTTT. This rearrangement joins TRBV6-1 to TRBJ2-3; TRBD1 aligns across 8 bases. This CDR3 spans 15 amino acids. With 3 bases clipped from V and 3 bases from J, the junction kept 5 bases outside the gene matches. CDR1 and CDR2 (germline): MNHNS, SASEGT.

Concerning this clone: Distinct nucleotide sequences in the sample also encode this CDR3. This chain connects TRBV9 to TRBJ2-1, with TRBD2 matching over 9 bases. CDR1 is SGDLS, CDR2 YYNGEE, per germline. Losses at the gene ends were 0 bases for V and 4 bases for J; bases not matched to a gene: 2. The CDR3 runs 15 residues. The CDR3 bases are TGTGCCAGCAGCGTAGGACTAGCGGAGTACAATGAGCAGTTCTTC. This codes for CASSVGLAEYNEQFF.

This sequence joins TRBV2 and TRBJ2-3; D might be TRBD1 (6 bases). Trimming shortened V by 7 bases and J by 3 bases, and 11 bases separated the two germline ends. The germline V gene has CDR1 SNHLY and CDR2 FYNNEI. This CDR3 spans 13 amino acids. CDR3 coding DNA: TGTGCCAGCAACGGACAGTTAACAGATACGCAGTATTTT. Protein product: CASNGQLTDTQYF.

This chain's CDR3 is CASSEGGHGLIYGYTF. DNA of the CDR3: TGTGCCAGCAGTGAAGGCGGACACGGATTAATCTATGGCTACACCTTC. The J gene is TRBJ1-2, the V gene TRBV6-1; D perhaps matches TRBD1 (5 bases). This CDR3 has 16 residues. Per germline, CDR1 MNHNS and CDR2 SASEGT. V lost 1 base, J lost 4 bases, and 16 bases lay in between.

Concerning this clone itself: The junction differs from germline at one of its ends, possibly a read error. Distinct nucleotide sequences in the sample also encode this CDR3. V gene TRBV20-1 combines with J gene TRBJ2-5; no clear D. This CDR3 is built from 11 residues. Germline CDR1 is DFQATT and CDR2 is SNEGSKA (reference sequence). The CDR3 spells CSARDWETQYF. The CDR3 bases are TGCAGTGCTCGAGATTGGGAGACCCAGTACTTC.

The chain has TRBV6-6 and TRBJ1-2; 7 nucleotides match TRBD1. With V trimmed by 7 bases and J by 4 bases, 9 bases remained unmatched. Germline lookup yields CDR1 MNHNY and CDR2 SVGAGI (reference sequence). This CDR3 spans 14 amino acids. In nucleotides, the CDR3 is TGTGCCAGCACAACAGGGGCCTACCCCTATGGCTACACCTTC. It encodes CASTTGAYPYGYTF.

The chain uses TRBV4-1 and TRBJ2-1; no clear D gene. V was clipped by 0 bases and J by 4 bases, with 10 bases between them. Germline CDR1 MGHRA, CDR2 YSYEKL. The CDR3 extends over 15 amino acids. In DNA form, the CDR3 reads TGCGCCAGCAGCCAAGATCCTTCCCCATACAATGAGCAGTTCTTC. It is translated as CASSQDPSPYNEQFF.

The chain carries TRBV19 and TRBJ1-5; 8 bases fit TRBD1. V shed 4 bases and J 5 bases; nucleotides not matched to a gene: 4. Germline V gene lookup returns CDR1 LNHDA and CDR2 SQIVND (reference sequence). This CDR3 has 14 amino acids. DNA for the CDR3: TGTGCCAGTAGTAGAGGACAGGGAGATCAGCCCCAGCATTTT. Its protein is CASSRGQGDQPQHF. Drawing the rest from reference TRBV19 and TRBJ1-5, the complete variable domain is DGGITQSPKYLFRKEGQNVTLSCEQNLNHDAMYWYRQDPGQGLRLIYYSQIVNDFQKGDIAEGYSVSREKKESFPLTVTSAQKNPTAFYLCASSRGQGDQPQHFGDGTRLSIL.

The rearrangement joins TRBV7-9 to TRBJ1-2; the D is unclear. V dropped 7 bases and J dropped 4 bases, with 16 bases sitting between them. The CDR3 consists of 14 residues. The germline V gene has CDR1 SEHNR and CDR2 FQNEAQ (reference sequence). The chain's CDR3 is CASTRQVFSYGYTF. The CDR3 nucleotides are TGTGCCAGCACTCGGCAGGTCTTTTCCTATGGCTACACCTTC. The whole variable domain, filled in from reference TRBV7-9 and TRBJ1-2, reads DTGVSQNPRHKITKRGQNVTFRCDPISEHNRLYWYRQTLGQGPEFLTYFQNEAQLEKSRLLSDRFSAERPKGSFSTLEIQRTEQGDSAMYLCASTRQVFSYGYTFGSGTRLTVV.

V gene TRBV5-8 combines with J gene TRBJ2-3; the D call may be TRBD1 or TRBD2 (6 bases each). This CDR3 has 16 residues. V lost 0 bases, J lost 3 bases, and 14 bases lay in between. CDR1 and CDR2 (germline): SGHTS, YDEGEE. The CDR3 loop is CASSLGGARGTDTQYF. The DNA for the CDR3 is TGTGCCAGCAGCTTGGGGGGGGCGAGGGGAACAGATACGCAGTATTTT.

The V and J genes are TRBV29-1 and TRBJ1-2, with D unclear. Trimming cost V 3 bases and J 4 bases, with 18 bases left between them. CDR3 length: 15 amino acids. Germline loops: CDR1 SQVTM, CDR2 ANQGSEA. This CDR3 is CSVDGSRQSFYGYTF. The DNA for the CDR3 is TGCAGCGTTGATGGGTCGCGGCAGAGCTTCTATGGCTACACCTTC.

This chain connects TRBV29-1 to TRBJ2-3; 14 bases align to TRBD2. This CDR3 is built from 15 residues. Unmatched junction bases numbered 3, after V lost 4 bases and J lost 3 bases. Germline loops: CDR1 SQVTM, CDR2 ANQGSEA. The CDR3 DNA reads as TGCAGCGTTGGGACTAGCGGGAGGTCAACAGATACGCAGTATTTT. It yields the protein CSVGTSGRSTDTQYF.

V and J are TRBV4-1 and TRBJ1-4; D is undetermined. V was cut by 0 bases and J by 4 bases, with 12 bases left in between. The CDR3 is 16 amino acids. The germline V gene has CDR1 MGHRA and CDR2 YSYEKL. The CDR3 spells CASSQDSRRINEKLFF. In DNA, the CDR3 is TGCGCCAGCAGCCAAGATAGTCGCCGGATTAATGAAAAACTGTTTTTT.

The chain recombines TRBV7-6 with TRBJ1-1; D uncertain. V lost 5 bases to trimming and J lost 0 bases, with 7 bases between them. CDR1 is SGHVS, CDR2 FNYEAQ, per germline. The CDR3 is 13 residues long. The CDR3 DNA sequence: TGTGCCAGCAGCCCCCTCATGAACACTGAAGCTTTCTTT. Its translation: CASSPLMNTEAFF.

The V call is TRBV30, the J call TRBJ1-6, with D hard to call. The germline V and J ends were trimmed by 5 bases and 8 bases, with 10 bases remaining between them. There are 12 residues in the CDR3. Germline V gene data show CDR1 as GTSNPN and CDR2 as SVGIG (reference sequence). CDR3 DNA sequence: TGTGCCTGGGGCAGCGTCCATTCACCCCTCCACTTT. Translating gives CAWGSVHSPLHF. Using reference TRBV30 and TRBJ1-6 for the parts outside the CDR3, the full variable domain is SQTIHQWPATLVQPVGSPLSLECTVEGTSNPNLYWYRQAAGRGLQLLFYSVGIGQISSEVPQNLSASRPQDRQFILSSKKLLLSDSGFYLCAWGSVHSPLHFGNGTRLTVT.

This clone has only a few counts. The V call is TRBV6-4, the J call TRBJ1-4; D is unresolved. The CDR3 spans 16 residues. The germline V gene encodes CDR1 MRHNA and CDR2 SNTAGT. V shed 4 bases and J shed 0 bases, with 12 bases lying between them. The CDR3 loop reads CASSGFCLATNEKLFF. CDR3 nucleotides: TGTGCCAGCAGTGGATTTTGCTTGGCAACTAATGAAAAACTGTTTTTT.